Following are 16 T cell receptor beta chains from one sample sequenced in a study of shared clonotypes between healthy human individuals. The data were produced by immunoSEQ multiplex PCR, yet TCRdb's version contains in-frame clones alone and is incomplete. The sample lists 850,000 to 1,200,000 clones, 60% to 80% occurring once. The sample comprised memory CD4+ T cells sorted from blood. As for subset: CD45RA-negative fraction. These receptors all come from a young man in good health.

The rearrangement uses TRBV5-1 and TRBJ1-1; 8 nucleotides line up with TRBD1. CDR3 length: 16 amino acids. V was clipped by 0 bases and J by 3 bases; unmatched bases: 7. Looked up from germline, CDR1 is SGHRS and CDR2 is YFSETQ. CDR3 sequence reads: CASSLGTGGTYTEAFF. Here the CDR3 DNA reads TGCGCCAGCAGCTTGGGTACAGGGGGAACCTACACTGAAGCTTTCTTT.

This sequence joins TRBV5-1 and TRBJ2-5; 8 bases agree with TRBD2. The end of the DNA aligns better with TRBJ2-7, so the J call may be wrong. This CDR3 has 14 residues. CDR1 and CDR2 from the germline V gene are SGHRS and YFSETQ. The CDR3 protein is CASSLGGRPYEQYF. Here the CDR3 DNA reads TGCGCCAGCAGCTTGGGCGGGAGGCCTTACGAGCAGTACTTC.

This clone turned up a few times. The chain employs TRBV19 and TRBJ1-2; 7 bases align to TRBD1. Germline CDR1 reads LNHDA; CDR2 reads SQIVND (reference sequence). The CDR3 covers 14 residues. The V segment lost 7 bases and the J segment 7 bases; nucleotides outside the gene matches: 12. DNA of the CDR3: TGTGCCAGTAAGGCACAGGGGAATAAGGGTGGCTACACCTTC. Its protein is CASKAQGNKGGYTF.

This clone was counted at least ten times. This chain connects TRBV20-1 to TRBJ2-7; 11 nucleotides line up with TRBD1. Germline CDR1 is DFQATT and CDR2 is SNEGSKA (reference sequence). The V and J ends lost 5 bases and 12 bases, in that order; junction bases with no gene match: 6. The CDR3 extends over 11 amino acids. CDR3 loop: CSARGTGGLYF. CDR3 in DNA: TGCAGTGCTCGTGGGACAGGGGGGTTGTACTTC.

This chain joins TRBV2 and TRBJ2-6; D is possibly TRBD1 (6 bases). V dropped 6 bases and J dropped 2 bases, with 11 bases sitting between them. The CDR3 extends over 15 amino acids. Germline V gene lookup returns CDR1 SNHLY and CDR2 FYNNEI. The CDR3 sequence: CASSATGPGANVLTF. For the CDR3, the DNA is TGTGCCAGCAGCGCGACAGGTCCTGGGGCCAACGTCCTGACTTTC. The full variable domain, completed using reference TRBV2 and TRBJ2-6, is EPEVTQTPSHQVTQMGQEVILRCVPISNHLYFYWYRQILGQKVEFLVSFYNNEISEKSEIFDDQFSVERPDGSNFTLKIRSTKLEDSAMYFCASSATGPGANVLTFGAGSRLTVL.

This rearrangement joins TRBV6-5 to TRBJ2-1, with 8 bases fitting TRBD2. Germline assignment: CDR1 MNHEY and CDR2 SVGAGI. V lost 7 bases to trimming and J lost 3 bases; unmatched junction nucleotides: 5. This CDR3 spans 14 amino acids. CDR3 in DNA: TGTGCCAGCAATGGCGGGGGGTACTACAATGAGCAGTTCTTC. Its protein is CASNGGGYYNEQFF.

The chain links TRBV6-7 to TRBJ2-1; 8 bases are a match to TRBD2. TRBV6-7 counts as an open reading frame of uncertain function. Unmatched junction bases numbered 4, after V lost 2 bases and J lost 4 bases. The length of the CDR3 is 15 residues. For the CDR3, the DNA is TGTGCCAGCAGTTACAGGCTAGCGGGTTACAATGAGCAGTTCTTC. This sequence encodes CASSYRLAGYNEQFF.

DNA for the CDR3: TGTGCCAGCAGTAAAGAACAGGGGGTTTCACCCCTCCACTTT. Protein sequence: CASSKEQGVSPLHF. The chain recombines TRBV6-5 with TRBJ1-6; 8 bases line up with TRBD1. Germline-derived CDR1 and CDR2 are MNHEY and SVGAGI. The CDR3 has 14 residues. The V and J ends lost 5 bases and 9 bases, in that order; junction bases with no gene match: 6.

The genes are TRBV7-9 and TRBJ2-3; TRBD2 is a possible D gene (5 bases). Germline V lookup: CDR1 SEHNR, CDR2 FQNEAQ (reference sequence). This CDR3 has 15 residues. Deletions cut 4 bases from V and 0 bases from J, with 11 bases between. CDR3 sequence reads: CASSSVRTSTDTQYF. The CDR3 DNA is TGTGCCAGCAGCTCGGTCCGGACTAGCACAGATACGCAGTATTTT. Full variable domain (missing parts from reference TRBV7-9 and TRBJ2-3): DTGVSQNPRHKITKRGQNVTFRCDPISEHNRLYWYRQTLGQGPEFLTYFQNEAQLEKSRLLSDRFSAERPKGSFSTLEIQRTEQGDSAMYLCASSSVRTSTDTQYFGPGTRLTVL.

V gene TRBV18 combines with J gene TRBJ2-3; D is possibly TRBD1 (6 bases). The CDR3 covers 15 residues. The germline CDR1 and CDR2 sequences are KGHSH and LQKENI. The V gene lost 3 bases and the J gene lost 2 bases, with 12 bases spanning the gap. CDR3 amino acids: CASSPNWGPTDTQYF. The DNA of the CDR3 is TGTGCCAGCTCACCCAACTGGGGGCCCACAGATACGCAGTATTTT.

The chain joins TRBV9 to TRBJ2-7; a possible D gene is TRBD2 (5 bases). V was trimmed by 1 base and J by 2 bases, leaving 7 bases between them. The CDR3 extends over 13 amino acids. Per the germline V gene, CDR1 is SGDLS and CDR2 is YYNGEE. CDR3 sequence (DNA): TGTGCCAGCAGCGTACGGGATACCTACGAGCAGTACTTC. The encoded protein is CASSVRDTYEQYF.

This chain connects TRBV2 to TRBJ2-2; tentative D call: TRBD2 (6 bases). V was shortened by 4 bases and J by 5 bases, with 17 bases between the two germline ends. The CDR3 is made up of 16 amino acids. In germline, CDR1 is SNHLY, CDR2 FYNNEI. The CDR3: CASSVLRGVSTGELFF. CDR3 nucleotides: TGTGCCAGCAGTGTGTTGCGGGGAGTATCAACCGGGGAGCTGTTTTTT. The entire variable domain, with the rest obtained from reference TRBV2 and TRBJ2-2, is as follows: EPEVTQTPSHQVTQMGQEVILRCVPISNHLYFYWYRQILGQKVEFLVSFYNNEISEKSEIFDDQFSVERPDGSNFTLKIRSTKLEDSAMYFCASSVLRGVSTGELFFGEGSRLTVL.

The J gene is TRBJ2-1, the V gene TRBV9; 11 bases align to TRBD1. This CDR3 has 17 amino acids. V dropped 3 bases and J dropped 4; count of bases not matched to a gene: 9. Germline lookup yields CDR1 SGDLS and CDR2 YYNGEE. The CDR3 loop is CASSAYSGTGGYNEQFF. CDR3 nucleotides: TGTGCCAGCAGCGCATACTCCGGGACAGGGGGGTACAATGAGCAGTTCTTC.

This clone has ten or more counts. At the DNA level, this CDR3 is encoded by other sequences in the same sample as well. J is TRBJ2-3 and V is TRBV9; weak D call: TRBD2 (5 bases). Trimming removed 0 bases from V and 1 base from J, with 9 bases in between. The V gene's germline CDR1 is SGDLS and CDR2 YYNGEE. The CDR3 is 15 residues long. CDR3 residues: CASSVGGVRTDTQYF. The CDR3 nucleotides are TGTGCCAGCAGCGTAGGGGGAGTTCGCACAGATACGCAGTATTTT. Using reference TRBV9 and TRBJ2-3 for the parts outside the CDR3, the full variable domain is DSGVTQTPKHLITATGQRVTLRCSPRSGDLSVYWYQQSLDQGLQFLIQYYNGEERAKGNILERFSAQQFPDLHSELNLSSLELGDSALYFCASSVGGVRTDTQYFGPGTRLTVL.

This clone was detected only once. This chain joins TRBV4-3 and TRBJ2-7; perhaps TRBD1 as D (6 bases). With 1 base removed from V and 6 bases from J, the gap between germline ends came to 16 bases. There are 15 residues in the CDR3. The germline gives CDR1 LGHNA, CDR2 YSLEER. CDR3 nucleotides: TGCGCCAGCAGCCAAGGGTTTTTTATCAGGGGCGAGCAGTACTTC. Translation gives CASSQGFFIRGEQYF.

The J gene is TRBJ2-5, the V gene TRBV5-4; 7 bases line up with TRBD1. Trimming cost V 3 bases and J 3 bases; bases outside gene matches: 5. The CDR3 consists of 14 residues. Germline CDR1 reads SGHNT; CDR2 reads YYREEE (reference sequence). CDR3 residues: CASSSGTAKETQYF. Here the CDR3 DNA reads TGTGCCAGCAGCTCCGGGACAGCCAAAGAGACCCAGTACTTC.